This is a list of T cell receptor beta chains from one sample in a study of beta chain features in type 1 diabetes. Repertoires were generated with immunoSEQ multiplex PCR, while TCRdb's copy carries only in-frame clones and drops some. In the table there are 680,000 or so clones, roughly 12% of which are singletons. The sample comprised naive CD4+ T cells from blood. Source of these receptors: a man aged 18 to 30 with type 1 diabetes. CDR3s include the opening cysteine and the closing phenylalanine or tryptophan. D genes are given only for firm matches. Clone size appears in some rows only: once, few, many, or a class for an expanded clone.

V	D	size	J	CDR3	DNA
TRBV2	-	-	TRBJ1-4	CASSEIQGRAEKLFF	TGTGCCAGCAGTGAAATCCAGGGGCGGGCTGAAAAACTGTTTTTT
TRBV11-2	-	few	TRBJ2-7	CASSLDPEQTTYEQYF	TGTGCCAGCAGCTTAGACCCGGAGCAGACTACCTACGAGCAGTACTTC
TRBV6-5	TRBD1	-	TRBJ2-7	CASSYSGTGIYEQYF	TGTGCCAGCAGTTACTCTGGGACAGGGATCTACGAGCAGTACTTC
TRBV10-2	-	few	TRBJ1-2	CASSEGSDYGYTF	TGCGCCAGCAGTGAAGGGTCAGACTATGGCTACACCTTC
TRBV5-6	TRBD1	few	TRBJ2-5	CASSLLGTDMLETQYF	TGTGCCAGCAGCCTCCTCGGGACAGACATGTTGGAGACCCAGTACTTC
TRBV7-9	TRBD1	few	TRBJ2-3	CASSPGDRVTDTQYF	TGTGCCAGCAGCCCCGGGGACAGGGTAACAGATACGCAGTATTTT
TRBV4-2	-	-	TRBJ1-1	CASRQGPDGMNTEAFF	TGTGCCAGCAGACAAGGTCCGGACGGAATGAACACTGAAGCTTTCTTT
TRBV30	-	few	TRBJ2-3	CAGGGGPSGTDTQYF	TGTGCCGGGGGCGGAGGGCCTAGCGGCACAGATACGCAGTATTTT
TRBV23-1	-	-	TRBJ1-5	CASSLREYSNQPQHF	TGCGCCAGCAGTCTCCGGGAGTATAGCAATCAGCCCCAGCATTTT
TRBV18	-	few	TRBJ2-1	CASSFGANSYNEQFF	TGTGCCAGCTCCTTCGGGGCTAACTCCTACAATGAGCAGTTCTTC
TRBV5-1	TRBD1	few	TRBJ1-2	CASSLARDRANYGYTF	TGCGCCAGCAGCTTGGCCAGGGACAGGGCGAACTATGGCTACACCTTC
TRBV5-1	TRBD1	-	TRBJ1-1	CASSLDRGGNTEAFF	TGCGCCAGCAGCTTGGACAGGGGCGGGAACACTGAAGCTTTCTTT
TRBV4-1	-	few	TRBJ2-7	CASSQGAESLYEQYF	TGCGCCAGCAGCCAAGGGGCGGAGAGTTTATACGAGCAGTACTTC
TRBV7-3	TRBD1	-	TRBJ2-7	CASSLLGQSSYEQYF	TGTGCCAGCAGCCTTTTGGGACAGAGCTCCTACGAGCAGTACTTC
TRBV30	-	few	TRBJ2-1	CAWAKGRPEQFF	TGTGCCTGGGCCAAGGGCAGACCCGAGCAGTTCTTC
TRBV5-4	-	-	TRBJ1-4	CASSSGTDNEKLFF	TGTGCCAGCAGCTCCGGGACTGATAATGAAAAACTGTTTTTT
TRBV5-1	-	few	TRBJ1-6	CASSLGSSLGPLHF	TGCGCCAGCAGCTTGGGGTCCTCCTTGGGTCCCCTCCACTTT
TRBV18	-	-	TRBJ2-5	CASSPGQQETQYF	TGTGCCAGCTCACCGGGGCAGCAAGAGACCCAGTACTTC
TRBV30	-	few	TRBJ2-1	CAWSPTGGNTYNEQFF	TGTGCCTGGAGTCCAACTGGGGGTAACACCTACAATGAGCAGTTCTTC
TRBV10-3	-	-	TRBJ2-3	CAISDIGGTDTQYF	TGTGCCATCAGTGATATAGGGGGCACAGATACGCAGTATTTT
TRBV28	-	-	TRBJ2-3	CASSFARRTDTQYF	TGTGCCAGCAGTTTCGCGCGGCGCACAGATACGCAGTATTTT
TRBV30	-	-	TRBJ1-1	CAWSRAGIRGLAEAFF	TGTGCCTGGAGTCGCGCGGGGATCAGAGGACTGGCTGAAGCTTTCTTT
TRBV7-9	-	few	TRBJ1-1	CASSFPAEAFF	TGTGCCAGCAGCTTCCCCGCTGAAGCTTTCTTT